Presented here are 2 T cell receptor beta chains from one specimen sequenced in a study of vaccination effects on CD4 cells after COVID-19. The table came from immunoSEQ multiplex PCR; TCRdb's copy has only in-frame clones and leaves some out. Of about 54,000 clones in the sample, over 80% were seen once. With the ViraFEST assay, the study expanded antigen-specific CD4+ T cells using viral peptide pools, then sequenced them. After more than 9 days in culture, the CD4+ T cells were isolated. These receptors are not linked to any known antigen. Material: CD4+ T cells from PBMCs cultured with HCoV-229E spike peptides, obtained before COVID-19 vaccination. These receptors all come from a human donor who received a COVID-19 vaccine.

This clone was counted a single time. The chain joins TRBV5-1 to TRBJ2-2; D might be TRBD2 (5 bases). From germline, CDR1 is SGHRS and CDR2 YFSETQ. The CDR3 runs to 15 residues. The V end was cut by 0 bases, the J end by 2 bases, with 8 bases between. Here the CDR3 reads CASSLVTSNTGELFF. The DNA for the CDR3 is TGCGCCAGCAGCTTGGTTACTAGTAACACCGGGGAGCTGTTTTTT.

The chain recombines TRBV18 with TRBJ1-3; D is unclear. CDR3 length: 12 amino acids. Germline V CDR1 and CDR2: KGHSH, LQKENI. V lost 3 bases and J 7 bases, leaving 7 bases between the germline ends. This CDR3 reads CASSPGLNTIYF. The CDR3 DNA reads as TGTGCCAGCTCACCGGGTCTGAACACCATATATTTT.